These 10 T cell receptor beta chains came from one sample sequenced in a study of blood T cell repertoires in COVID-19 (dated by TCRdb to about 2020). Receptor amplification or capture employed the immunoSEQ multiplex PCR assay. TCRdb re-hosts the immuneACCESS table, in-frame sequences only. Its copies lack some clones; in the studies checked, an unresolved V gene accounts for under half of them, and the cause for the rest is not known. This sample comprises 300,000 to 400,000 clones, about 91% of them detected only once. Roughly 1.7% of the sample goes to the ten largest clones. The sequenced sample consisted of peripheral blood. The source of these receptors is a woman in her twenties or thirties with COVID-19, enrolled during active disease.

The rearrangement uses TRBV13 and TRBJ2-3; 12 bases are a match to TRBD1. With 4 bases clipped from V and 5 bases from J, the junction kept 7 bases outside the gene matches. Germline values: CDR1 PRHDT, CDR2 FYEKMQ (reference sequence). The CDR3 consists of 16 residues. This chain's CDR3 is CASSSTRDRGRDTQYF. The DNA of the CDR3 is TGTGCCAGCAGCTCTACCCGGGACAGGGGGCGAGATACGCAGTATTTT.

The gene calls are TRBV11-2 and TRBJ1-3; no definite D call. Germline V gene sequence: CDR1 SGHAT, CDR2 FQNNGV. The CDR3 extends over 16 amino acids. Trimming stripped 5 bases from V and 0 bases from J, with 14 bases between. As DNA, the CDR3 is TGTGCCAGCAGCCCCGTTGTTCGGAGCTCTGGAAACACCATATATTTT. Its protein product is CASSPVVRSSGNTIYF. The complete variable domain, with remaining parts taken from reference TRBV11-2 and TRBJ1-3, reads EAGVAQSPRYKIIEKRQSVAFWCNPISGHATLYWYQQILGQGPKLLIQFQNNGVVDDSQLPKDRFSAERLKGVDSTLKIQPAKLEDSAVYLCASSPVVRSSGNTIYFGEGSWLTVV.

This chain uses TRBV11-2 with TRBJ2-1; the match to TRBD2 covers 7 bases. Germline V lookup: CDR1 SGHAT, CDR2 FQNNGV. This CDR3 has 13 residues. The CDR3 reads CATGGISYNEQFF. The CDR3 DNA reads as TGTGCAACCGGGGGGATTTCCTACAATGAGCAGTTCTTC.

The chain uses TRBV29-1 and TRBJ2-6; possibly TRBD2 for D (6 bases). CDR3 length equals 14 residues. Germline values: CDR1 SQVTM, CDR2 ANQGSEA. CDR3 in DNA: TGCAGGGGGGGTGTCGCCTCTGGGGCCAACGTCCTGACTTTC. Residues: CRGGVASGANVLTF.

V gene TRBV5-5 combines with J gene TRBJ2-1; 8 nucleotides match TRBD2. The germline V gene has CDR1 SGHKS and CDR2 YYEKEE (reference sequence). The CDR3 sequence is 16 residues long. The V and J ends lost 0 bases and 10 bases, in that order; junction bases with no gene match: 12. The CDR3 DNA reads as TGTGCCAGCAGCTTGGTTGGTAGCGGGGTGGGAATAGAGCAGTTCTTC. It yields the protein CASSLVGSGVGIEQFF.

Of note for this clone: Different DNA sequences within this sample yield the same CDR3. The chain is built from TRBV19 and TRBJ1-5; D unclear. Trimming removed 1 base at V and 1 base at J, with 8 bases between. From germline, CDR1 is LNHDA and CDR2 SQIVND (reference sequence). The CDR3 contains 15 residues. The CDR3 region is CASSIGSRSNQPQHF. CDR3 in DNA: TGTGCCAGTAGTATAGGTTCGAGAAGCAATCAGCCCCAGCATTTT.

There are a few counts of this clone. This rearrangement joins TRBV5-4 to TRBJ1-2; 7 positions agree with TRBD1. This CDR3 is 17 amino acids long. Germline assignment: CDR1 SGHNT and CDR2 YYREEE (reference sequence). V was clipped by 2 bases and J by 4 bases; unmatched bases: 14. CDR3 nucleotides: TGTGCCAGCAGCTTAGCTTTGACAGGGAGAGGTCTCTATGGCTACACCTTC. This codes for CASSLALTGRGLYGYTF.

The chain employs TRBV13 and TRBJ1-1; D perhaps matches TRBD1 (5 bases). The CDR3 contains 16 residues. Trimming pared 5 bases from V and 4 bases from J, leaving 20 bases between. The V gene's germline CDR1 is PRHDT and CDR2 FYEKMQ (reference sequence). The CDR3 spells CASSLRDSGRGTEAFF. For the CDR3, the DNA is TGTGCCAGCAGCCTTAGGGACTCGGGAAGGGGCACTGAAGCTTTCTTT.

The V gene is TRBV15, the J gene TRBJ1-1; D not certain. Trimming took 3 bases from V and 4 from J, leaving 12 bases between them. CDR3 length: 14 residues. Germline V gene data show CDR1 as LNHNV and CDR2 as YYDKDF (reference sequence). CDR3 protein: CATSRLRAATEAFF. In nucleotides, the CDR3 is TGTGCCACCAGCAGGTTGAGGGCGGCCACTGAAGCTTTCTTT. Combining the CDR3 with reference TRBV15 and TRBJ1-1 gives the whole variable domain DAMVIQNPRYQVTQFGKPVTLSCSQTLNHNVMYWYQQKSSQAPKLLFHYYDKDFNNEADTPDNFQSRRPNTSFCFLDIRSPGLGDTAMYLCATSRLRAATEAFFGQGTRLTVV.

The chain couples TRBV6-5 to TRBJ1-5; D possibly corresponds to TRBD1 (5 bases). V was clipped by 7 bases and J by 5 bases, with 18 bases between them. Germline assignment: CDR1 MNHEY and CDR2 SVGAGI. CDR3 size: 15 residues. The CDR3, as DNA: TGTGCCAGCATCTTCAGGGCCCCTCTGGATCAGCCCCAGCATTTT. Amino acid sequence: CASIFRAPLDQPQHF.